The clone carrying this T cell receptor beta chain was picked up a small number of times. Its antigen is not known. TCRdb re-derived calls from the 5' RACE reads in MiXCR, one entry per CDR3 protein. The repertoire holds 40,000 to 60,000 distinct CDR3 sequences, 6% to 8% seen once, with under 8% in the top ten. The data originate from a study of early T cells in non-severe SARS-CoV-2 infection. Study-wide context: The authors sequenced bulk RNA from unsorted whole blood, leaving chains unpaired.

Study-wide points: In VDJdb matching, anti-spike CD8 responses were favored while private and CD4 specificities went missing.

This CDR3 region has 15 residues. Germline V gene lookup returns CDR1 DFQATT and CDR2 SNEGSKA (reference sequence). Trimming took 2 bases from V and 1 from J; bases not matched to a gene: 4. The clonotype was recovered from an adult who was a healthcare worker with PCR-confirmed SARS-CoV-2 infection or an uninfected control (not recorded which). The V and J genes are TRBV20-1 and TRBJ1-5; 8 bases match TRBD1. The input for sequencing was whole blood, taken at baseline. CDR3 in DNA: TGCAGTGCTAGAAAGGGACAGGCGAGCAATCAGCCCCAGCATTTT. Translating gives CSARKGQASNQPQHF.